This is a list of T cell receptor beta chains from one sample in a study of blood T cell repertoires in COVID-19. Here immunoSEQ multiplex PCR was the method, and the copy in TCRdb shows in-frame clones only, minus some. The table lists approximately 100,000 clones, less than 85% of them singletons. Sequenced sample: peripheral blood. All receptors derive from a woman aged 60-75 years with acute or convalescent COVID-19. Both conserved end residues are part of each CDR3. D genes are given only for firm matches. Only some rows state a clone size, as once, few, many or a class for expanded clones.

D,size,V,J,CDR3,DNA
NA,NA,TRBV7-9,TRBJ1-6,CASSLTGRNSPLHF,TGTGCCAGCAGCTTAACCGGGAGAAATTCACCCCTCCACTTT
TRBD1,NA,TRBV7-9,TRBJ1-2,CASSLEGSPGQGTYTF,TGTGCCAGCAGCTTAGAAGGGTCTCCGGGACAGGGGACCTACACCTTC
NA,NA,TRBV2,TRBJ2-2,CASNGLMTGELFF,TGTGCCAGCAACGGACTAATGACCGGGGAGCTGTTTTTT
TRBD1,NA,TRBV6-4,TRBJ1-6,CASSTGGGSSYNSPLHF,TGTGCCAGCAGTACAGGGGGCGGGAGCTCCTATAATTCACCCCTCCACTTT
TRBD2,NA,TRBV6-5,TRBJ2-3,CASSPGLATNTQYF,TGTGCCAGCAGTCCCGGACTAGCGACAAACACGCAGTATTTT
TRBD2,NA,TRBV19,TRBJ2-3,CASSRASGGPGDTQYF,TGTGCCAGTAGTCGGGCTAGCGGGGGGCCTGGAGATACGCAGTATTTT
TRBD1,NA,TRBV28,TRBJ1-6,CASKRGTENSPLHF,TGTGCCAGCAAGCGGGGGACAGAAAATTCACCCCTCCACTTT
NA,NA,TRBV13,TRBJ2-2,CASSERQGRGRGGELFF,TGTGCCAGCAGCGAACGACAGGGGAGGGGCCGCGGCGGGGAGCTGTTTTTT
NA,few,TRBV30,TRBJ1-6,CAWSRGDYNSPLHF,TGTGCCTGGAGTCGGGGAGACTATAATTCACCCCTCCACTTT
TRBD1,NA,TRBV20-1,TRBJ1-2,CSANTGGRLTF,TGCAGTGCTAATACAGGGGGCCGACTCACCTTC
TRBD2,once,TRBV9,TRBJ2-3,CASSVRLAGAEDTQYF,TGTGCCAGCAGCGTCAGACTAGCGGGGGCAGAGGATACGCAGTATTTT
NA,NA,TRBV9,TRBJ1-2,CASSEPGLPRGYTF,TGTGCCAGCAGCGAACCGGGACTCCCAAGGGGCTACACCTTC
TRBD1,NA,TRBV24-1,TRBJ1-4,CATSESGTGYEKLFF,TGTGCCACCAGTGAGTCCGGGACAGGTTACGAAAAACTGTTTTTT
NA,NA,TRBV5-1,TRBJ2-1,CASSLAPEQEQFF,TGCGCCAGCAGCTTGGCCCCAGAACAAGAGCAGTTCTTC
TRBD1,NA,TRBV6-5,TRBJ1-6,CASVRDRMNSPLHF,TGTGCCAGCGTAAGGGACAGAATGAATTCACCCCTCCACTTT
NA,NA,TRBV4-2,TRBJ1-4,CASSQDGVQRPFATNEKLFF,TGTGCCAGCAGCCAAGATGGAGTCCAACGACCCTTTGCAACTAATGAAAAACTGTTTTTT
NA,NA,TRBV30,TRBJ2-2,CAWSVSGSTGELFF,TGTGCCTGGAGTGTTTCAGGGTCCACCGGGGAGCTGTTTTTT
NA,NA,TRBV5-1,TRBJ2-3,CASSSGLLTDTQYF,TGCGCCAGCAGCTCGGGACTTCTTACAGATACGCAGTATTTT
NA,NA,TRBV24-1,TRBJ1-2,CATSDFAGGYTF,TGTGCCACCAGTGATTTCGCCGGGGGCTACACCTTC
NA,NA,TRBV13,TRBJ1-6,CASSSLTGDGTYNSPLHF,TGTGCCAGCAGCTCACTTACGGGGGATGGGACCTATAATTCACCCCTCCACTTT
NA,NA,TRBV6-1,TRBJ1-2,CASSDMVGSSFYGYTF,TGTGCCAGCAGTGACATGGTGGGCAGCAGTTTCTATGGCTACACCTTC
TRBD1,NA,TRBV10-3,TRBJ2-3,CATSLRDREDTQYF,TGTGCCACCTCGCTCCGGGACAGGGAAGATACGCAGTATTTT
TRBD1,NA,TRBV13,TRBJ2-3,CASSLGDRDGDTQYF,TGTGCCAGCAGCTTAGGGGACAGGGATGGGGATACGCAGTATTTT
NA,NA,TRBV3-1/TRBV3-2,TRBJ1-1,CASSQGAGNTEAFF,TGTGCCAGCAGCCAAGGGGCAGGGAACACTGAAGCTTTCTTT
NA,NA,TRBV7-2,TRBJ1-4,CASSSRQENEKLFF,TGTGCCAGCAGCTCAAGACAGGAGAATGAAAAACTGTTTTTT
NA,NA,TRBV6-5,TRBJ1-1,CASREGGWVNTEAFF,TGTGCCAGCAGAGAGGGGGGGTGGGTGAACACTGAAGCTTTCTTT
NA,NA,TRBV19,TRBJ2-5,CASSLQGGETQYF,TGTGCCAGTAGTCTACAGGGCGGGGAGACCCAGTACTTC
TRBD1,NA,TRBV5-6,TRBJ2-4,CASSFGTGGLDIQYF,TGTGCCAGCAGCTTCGGGACAGGGGGCTTAGACATTCAGTACTTC
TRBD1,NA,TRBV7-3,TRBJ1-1,CASSGQGSSEAFF,TGTGCCAGCAGCGGACAGGGGTCTTCTGAAGCTTTCTTT
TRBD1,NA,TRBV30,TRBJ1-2,CAWSGQGNYGYTF,TGTGCCTGGAGCGGACAGGGCAACTATGGCTACACCTTC
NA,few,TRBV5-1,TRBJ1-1,CASSLARDTEAFF,TGCGCCAGCAGCTTGGCCAGGGACACTGAAGCTTTCTTT
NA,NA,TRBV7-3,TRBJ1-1,CASSFRDTDTEAFF,TGTGCCAGCAGCTTCCGGGACACAGACACTGAAGCTTTCTTT
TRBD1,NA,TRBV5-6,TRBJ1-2,CASSIGQGAVYGYTF,TGTGCCAGCAGCATCGGACAGGGGGCTGTGTATGGCTACACCTTC
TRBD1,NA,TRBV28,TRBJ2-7,CATLDRGLYEQYF,TGTGCCACCCTTGACAGGGGTTTATACGAGCAGTACTTC
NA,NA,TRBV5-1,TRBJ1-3,CASSLAGATASGNTIYF,TGCGCCAGCAGCTTGGCAGGGGCGACCGCCTCTGGAAACACCATATATTTT
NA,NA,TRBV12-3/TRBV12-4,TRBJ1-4,CASSLRRNEKLFF,TGTGCCAGCAGTTTAAGGAGAAATGAAAAACTGTTTTTT
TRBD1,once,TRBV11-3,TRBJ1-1,CASRDRDSNTEAFF,TGTGCCAGCAGAGACCGGGACAGTAACACTGAAGCTTTCTTT
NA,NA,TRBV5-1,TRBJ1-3,CASSGGIGVSGNTIYF,TGCGCCAGCAGCGGGGGGATTGGAGTATCTGGAAACACCATATATTTT
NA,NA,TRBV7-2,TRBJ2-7,CASSSTGGAYEQYF,TGTGCCAGCAGCTCGACTGGAGGGGCCTACGAGCAGTACTTC
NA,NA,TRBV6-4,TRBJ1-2,CASSDSSRDGGYTF,TGTGCCAGCAGTGACTCGAGCAGGGATGGGGGCTACACCTTC
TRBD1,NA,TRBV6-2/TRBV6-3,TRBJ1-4,CASSSRDRGATNEKLFF,TGTGCCAGCAGTTCCCGGGACAGGGGCGCAACTAATGAAAAACTGTTTTTT
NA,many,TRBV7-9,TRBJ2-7,CASSYTSFSYEQYF,TGTGCCAGCAGCTATACTAGTTTCTCTTACGAGCAGTACTTC
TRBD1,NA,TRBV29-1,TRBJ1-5,CSVSTGVNQPQHF,TGCAGCGTTTCTACAGGGGTCAATCAGCCCCAGCATTTT
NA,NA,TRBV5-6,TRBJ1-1,CASRLFWEGNTEAFF,TGTGCCAGCAGGTTATTTTGGGAGGGGAACACTGAAGCTTTCTTT
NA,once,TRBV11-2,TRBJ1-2,CASSLAGDVANYGYTF,TGTGCCAGCAGCTTAGCGGGGGACGTTGCTAACTATGGCTACACCTTC